The rows below give T cell receptor beta chains drawn from one sample of a study of cytomegalovirus exposure and HLA in healthy donors. Produced via immunoSEQ multiplex PCR; TCRdb's table is partial and in-frame only. The repertoire includes around 150,000 clones, 65% to 70% of them detected once, and about 10% sits in the top ten. Source material: PBMCs. The receptors here all came from a young man in good health and CMV-seropositive. Each CDR3 is given with its conserved first and last residue. D genes are given only for firm matches. The size field is filled for only some rows; it gives once, few, many or a size class.

cdr3_aa: CASSVGQGNSYEQYF
cdr3_nt: TGTGCCAGCAGCGTGGGACAGGGGAACTCCTACGAGCAGTACTTC
d_call: TRBD1
clone_size: NA
v_call: TRBV5-6
cdr3_length: 15
j_call: TRBJ2-7

cdr3_aa: CASSIPTGVYNEQFF
cdr3_nt: TGTGCCAGCAGCATCCCCACAGGAGTCTACAATGAGCAGTTCTTC
d_call: NA
clone_size: NA
v_call: TRBV7-9
cdr3_length: 15
j_call: TRBJ2-1

cdr3_aa: CASELTVFYEQYF
cdr3_nt: TGTGCCAGCGAATTGACAGTGTTCTACGAGCAGTACTTC
d_call: NA
clone_size: NA
v_call: TRBV2
cdr3_length: 13
j_call: TRBJ2-7

cdr3_aa: CASSSPGLYVNYGYTF
cdr3_nt: TGTGCCAGCAGTTCACCGGGACTCTATGTTAACTATGGCTACACCTTC
d_call: NA
clone_size: NA
v_call: TRBV28
cdr3_length: 16
j_call: TRBJ1-2

cdr3_aa: CASSLQMNTEAFF
cdr3_nt: TGTGCCAGCAGTCTACAGATGAACACTGAAGCTTTCTTT
d_call: NA
clone_size: NA
v_call: TRBV2
cdr3_length: 13
j_call: TRBJ1-1

cdr3_aa: CASSDAQGPSGANVLTF
cdr3_nt: TGTGCCAGCAGTGATGCCCAGGGCCCCTCTGGGGCCAACGTCCTGACTTTC
d_call: NA
clone_size: once
v_call: TRBV25-1
cdr3_length: 17
j_call: TRBJ2-6

cdr3_aa: CSSSSETSGPLYEQYF
cdr3_nt: TGTTCCAGCAGCTCCGAAACTAGCGGTCCTTTGTACGAGCAGTACTTC
d_call: TRBD2
clone_size: NA
v_call: TRBV7-9
cdr3_length: 16
j_call: TRBJ2-7

cdr3_aa: CASSEETGTEQYF
cdr3_nt: TGTGCCAGCAGTGAAGAGACAGGGACCGAGCAGTACTTC
d_call: TRBD1
clone_size: NA
v_call: TRBV2
cdr3_length: 13
j_call: TRBJ2-7

cdr3_aa: CASSLDSFISGNTIYF
cdr3_nt: TGTGCCAGCAGCCTTGACAGTTTTATCTCTGGAAACACCATATATTTT
d_call: NA
clone_size: few
v_call: TRBV5-6
cdr3_length: 16
j_call: TRBJ1-3

cdr3_aa: CASSQTAGGYNEQFF
cdr3_nt: TGTGCCAGCAGCCAAACCGCCGGAGGGTACAATGAGCAGTTCTTC
d_call: NA
clone_size: NA
v_call: TRBV11-2
cdr3_length: 15
j_call: TRBJ2-1